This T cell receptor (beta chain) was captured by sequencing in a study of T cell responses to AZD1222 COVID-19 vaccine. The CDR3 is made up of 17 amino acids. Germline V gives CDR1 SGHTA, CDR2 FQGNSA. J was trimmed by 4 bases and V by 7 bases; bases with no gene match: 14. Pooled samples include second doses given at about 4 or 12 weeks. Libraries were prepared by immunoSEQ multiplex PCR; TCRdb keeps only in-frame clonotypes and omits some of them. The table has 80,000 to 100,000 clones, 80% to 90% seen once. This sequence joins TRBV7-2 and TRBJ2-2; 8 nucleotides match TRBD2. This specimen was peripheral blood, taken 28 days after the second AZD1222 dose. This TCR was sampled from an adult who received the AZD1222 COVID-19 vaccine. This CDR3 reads CASTRGVTGGFTGELFF. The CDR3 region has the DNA TGTGCCAGCACCCGTGGGGTAACGGGAGGGTTCACCGGGGAGCTGTTTTTT.